Listed below are T cell receptor beta chains from one sample, sequenced in a study of T-cell reconstitution after alpha-beta-depleted transplantation in children. TCRdb processed the PCR reads anew with MiXCR; each CDR3 protein has one entry. The repertoire includes approximately 800,000 distinct CDR3 sequences, 16% of them detected once, and approximately 5% sits in the top ten. Source: PBMCs, mostly from graft donor cells, taken 360 days after TCRalphabeta/CD19-depleted stem cell transplant. The source is a male patient younger than 18 who had a stem cell transplant for acute lymphoblastic leukemia, so the T cells may come from the graft donor. Each CDR3 is given with its conserved first and last residue. The D gene is left open where the match is weak. Clone sizes are given selectively: once, few, many, or a class where the clone is expanded.

abundance	d_gene	j_gene	v_gene	CDR3aa	CDR3nt
few	NA	TRBJ2-7	TRBV7-9	CASSQTSAYEQYF	TGTGCCAGCAGCCAGACTAGTGCCTACGAGCAGTACTTC
few	NA	TRBJ1-3	TRBV9	CASSSRQAGSGNTIYF	TGTGCCAGCAGCTCCCGACAGGCGGGCTCTGGAAACACCATATATTTT
NA	TRBD1	TRBJ2-3	TRBV2	CASSSDRGRADTQYF	TGTGCCAGCAGTTCCGACAGGGGGCGCGCAGATACGCAGTATTTT
NA	NA	TRBJ1-3	TRBV24-1	CATSDDPRARVSGNTIYF	TGTGCCACCAGTGACGATCCTAGGGCCCGCGTCTCTGGAAACACCATATATTTT
NA	NA	TRBJ1-1	TRBV20-1	CSAQVNTEAFF	TGCAGTGCTCAGGTGAACACTGAAGCTTTCTTT
NA	TRBD1	TRBJ1-2	TRBV5-1	CASSLEGQGGNYGYTF	TGCGCCAGCAGCTTGGAGGGGCAGGGGGGAAACTATGGCTACACCTTC
many	NA	TRBJ2-2	TRBV5-1	CASSLVGNTGELFF	TGCGCCAGCAGCTTGGTAGGGAACACCGGGGAGCTGTTTTTT
few	NA	TRBJ2-3	TRBV5-1	CASSLGAGRQSDTQYF	TGCGCCAGCAGCTTGGGGGCAGGGAGGCAGTCAGATACGCAGTATTTT
few	NA	TRBJ2-7	TRBV7-2	CASSLFASLTYEQYF	TGTGCCAGCAGCTTGTTCGCCTCGCTGACCTACGAGCAGTACTTC
few	TRBD2	TRBJ2-3	TRBV7-3	CASSLSAGLAGIGDTQYF	TGTGCCAGCAGCTTATCGGCGGGACTAGCGGGAATTGGAGATACGCAGTATTTT
NA	TRBD1	TRBJ1-2	TRBV29-1	CIARDSMSYTF	TGCATAGCACGGGACAGTATGAGCTACACCTTC
many	NA	TRBJ1-1	TRBV12-3/TRBV12-4	CASSYKQGNTEAFF	TGTGCCAGCAGTTACAAACAGGGGAACACTGAAGCTTTCTTT
many	TRBD2	TRBJ2-1	TRBV5-1	CASRLAGVNEQFF	TGCGCCAGCAGGTTAGCGGGAGTGAATGAGCAGTTCTTC
NA	NA	TRBJ2-7	TRBV28	CASSLLSGVLTYEQYF	TGTGCCAGCAGTTTATTGTCCGGGGTCCTGACCTACGAGCAGTACTTC
few	NA	TRBJ1-1	TRBV6-5	CASRLDRLNTEAFF	TGTGCCAGCAGACTCGACAGGCTGAACACTGAAGCTTTCTTT
many	NA	TRBJ2-3	TRBV12-3/TRBV12-4	CASSPSFGGATQYF	TGTGCCAGCAGTCCAAGCTTTGGCGGAGCGACGCAGTATTTT
few	TRBD2	TRBJ2-2	TRBV6-5	CASSNHGRFTELVAGAGTGELFF	TGTGCCAGCAGTAACCACGGTCGGTTTACCGAATTGGTAGCGGGAGCTGGCACCGGGGAGCTGTTTTTT
few	NA	TRBJ1-2	TRBV29-1	CSVGGPGYGYTF	TGCAGCGTTGGGGGGCCTGGCTATGGCTACACCTTC
NA	TRBD2	TRBJ2-7	TRBV9	CASSLGTSVPYEQYF	TGTGCCAGCAGCCTAGGGACTAGCGTGCCCTACGAGCAGTACTTC
many	NA	TRBJ2-1	TRBV6-5	CASSYLGLPNGNEQFF	TGTGCCAGCAGTTACCTCGGACTACCTAACGGCAATGAGCAGTTCTTC
NA	NA	TRBJ2-7	TRBV5-1	CASSLEWARALYEQYF	TGCGCCAGCAGCTTGGAATGGGCCAGGGCCCTCTACGAGCAGTACTTC
many	TRBD1	TRBJ2-7	TRBV29-1	CSASDRDYEQYF	TGCAGCGCATCGGACAGGGACTACGAGCAGTACTTC
many	NA	TRBJ2-1	TRBV28	CASSLSYEQYNEQFF	TGTGCCAGCAGTTTATCGTACGAACAGTACAATGAGCAGTTCTTC
few	TRBD1	TRBJ1-3	TRBV25-1	CASSESPQTGGRNTIYF	TGTGCCAGCAGTGAGTCCCCACAGACAGGGGGGAGAAACACCATATATTTT
few	NA	TRBJ2-3	TRBV7-6	CASSLMEGGLTLGDTQYF	TGTGCCAGCAGCTTAATGGAGGGAGGACTAACCCTTGGAGATACGCAGTATTTT
few	NA	TRBJ1-2	TRBV19	CASTPSGRNYGYTF	TGTGCCAGTACCCCAAGCGGCAGGAACTATGGCTACACCTTC
few	NA	TRBJ2-7	TRBV4-1	CASSQDPGSSYEQYF	TGCGCCAGCAGCCAAGACCCGGGTTCGAGCTACGAGCAGTACTTC
few	TRBD2	TRBJ2-2	TRBV19	CASSILAGGPSTGELFF	TGTGCCAGTAGTATACTCGCGGGAGGGCCCAGCACCGGGGAGCTGTTTTTT
few	TRBD2	TRBJ2-7	TRBV7-6	CASSLGLAGAEEQYF	TGTGCCAGCAGCCTCGGACTAGCGGGAGCGGAAGAGCAGTACTTC
few	TRBD1	TRBJ2-5	TRBV10-2	CASNDGTGGKETQYF	TGCGCCAGCAATGATGGGACAGGGGGCAAAGAGACCCAGTACTTC
NA	TRBD2	TRBJ2-3	TRBV27	CASRGTRGTDTQYF	TGTGCCAGCCGCGGGACTAGGGGGACAGATACGCAGTATTTT
few	NA	TRBJ1-1	TRBV4-1	CASSHGPANTEAFF	TGCGCCAGCAGCCATGGACCGGCGAACACTGAAGCTTTCTTT
few	NA	TRBJ2-7	TRBV5-1	CASSLGPGSNYEQYF	TGCGCCAGCAGCTTGGGGCCGGGAAGCAACTACGAGCAGTACTTC
NA	TRBD2	TRBJ2-3	TRBV4-1	CASSILAGVYSTQYF	TGCGCCAGCAGCATTCTAGCGGGAGTTTACAGTACGCAGTATTTT
few	TRBD2	TRBJ2-7	TRBV25-1	CASSEWTSGRTYEQYF	TGTGCCAGCAGTGAATGGACTAGCGGGAGAACCTACGAGCAGTACTTC
many	TRBD1	TRBJ2-1	TRBV10-3	CAISEFRDRAYNEQFF	TGTGCCATCAGTGAGTTCCGGGACAGGGCATACAATGAGCAGTTCTTC
NA	TRBD2	TRBJ2-1	TRBV11-2	CASSSTSGRGLEQFF	TGTGCCAGCAGCTCGACTAGCGGGAGGGGGTTGGAGCAGTTCTTC
few	TRBD2	TRBJ2-7	TRBV11-2	CASSPLGGLAGHEQYF	TGTGCCAGCAGCCCGTTGGGGGGACTAGCGGGTCACGAGCAGTACTTC
NA	NA	TRBJ2-3	TRBV5-1	CASRVGGRGLTDTQYF	TGCGCCAGCCGGGTCGGAGGAAGAGGGCTCACAGATACGCAGTATTTT
many	NA	TRBJ2-1	TRBV5-1	CASSSLSYNEQFF	TGCGCCAGCAGCTCCCTGTCTTACAATGAGCAGTTCTTC
NA	NA	TRBJ2-5	TRBV20-1	CSAIRTGGNQETQYF	TGCAGTGCTATTAGGACTGGAGGAAACCAAGAGACCCAGTACTTC
NA	NA	TRBJ1-4	TRBV6-1	CASSLNQGFVTEKLFF	TGTGCCAGCAGTCTCAATCAGGGTTTCGTGACTGAAAAACTGTTTTTT
NA	NA	TRBJ1-1	TRBV4-1	CAVAPGEYTEAFF	TGCGCCGTTGCCCCGGGGGAGTACACTGAAGCTTTCTTT
NA	NA	TRBJ1-5	TRBV12-3/TRBV12-4	CASSFARYSNQPQHF	TGTGCCAGCAGTTTCGCCAGGTATAGCAATCAGCCCCAGCATTTT
many	TRBD1	TRBJ1-5	TRBV7-8	CASSPYGQGLLNQPQHF	TGTGCCAGCAGCCCCTATGGACAGGGACTTTTGAATCAGCCCCAGCATTTT